A selection of T cell receptor beta chains follows, all from one sample in a study of T cells after yellow fever vaccination. Each CDR3 protein is one row after TCRdb ran MiXCR on the 5' RACE reads. The table has 400,000 to 650,000 distinct CDR3 sequences, about a fifth seen once; the top ten hold about 16%. Sample: PBMCs, taken approximately 20 days after the first yellow fever vaccination. All receptors come from a young man who received the YFV17D yellow fever vaccine. CDR3s include the opening cysteine and the closing phenylalanine or tryptophan. A D gene is named only where the DNA matches it firmly. The listing skips clone size in some rows; elsewhere it reads once, few, many or a size class.

j_gene: TRBJ1-2; abundance: few; d_gene: NA; v_gene: TRBV5-1; CDR3aa: CASSFGGSGYGYTF; CDR3nt: TGCGCCAGCAGCTTTGGGGGGAGTGGCTATGGCTACACCTTC
j_gene: TRBJ2-1; abundance: few; d_gene: NA; v_gene: TRBV7-2; CDR3aa: CASSLRGLGDEQFF; CDR3nt: TGTGCCAGCAGCTTAAGGGGCTTGGGCGATGAGCAGTTCTTC
j_gene: TRBJ1-1; abundance: few; d_gene: NA; v_gene: TRBV20-1; CDR3aa: CSASRDTNTEAFF; CDR3nt: TGCAGTGCTAGTAGGGACACAAACACTGAAGCTTTCTTT
j_gene: TRBJ1-6; abundance: few; d_gene: NA; v_gene: TRBV7-6; CDR3aa: CASSDMVSYNSPLHF; CDR3nt: TGTGCCAGCAGCGATATGGTATCCTATAATTCACCCCTCCACTTT
j_gene: TRBJ1-4; abundance: few; d_gene: NA; v_gene: TRBV9; CDR3aa: CASSVGGEEKLFF; CDR3nt: TGTGCCAGCAGCGTAGGGGGAGAAGAAAAACTGTTTTTT
j_gene: TRBJ1-6; abundance: NA; d_gene: NA; v_gene: TRBV11-2; CDR3aa: CASRRPGRGDSPLHF; CDR3nt: TGTGCCAGCAGGCGACCCGGTAGGGGGGATTCACCCCTCCACTTT
j_gene: TRBJ2-1; abundance: few; d_gene: NA; v_gene: TRBV10-1; CDR3aa: CASSPSTSLGGNEQFF; CDR3nt: TGCGCCAGCAGTCCATCAACTAGTCTTGGTGGCAATGAGCAGTTCTTC
j_gene: TRBJ2-3; abundance: few; d_gene: NA; v_gene: TRBV6-5; CDR3aa: CASSYSGLGRPDTQYF; CDR3nt: TGTGCCAGCAGTTACTCGGGGTTAGGGAGGCCAGATACGCAGTATTTT
j_gene: TRBJ1-2; abundance: few; d_gene: NA; v_gene: TRBV18; CDR3aa: CASSPEVGWYGYTF; CDR3nt: TGTGCCAGCTCACCAGAGGTAGGGTGGTACGGCTACACCTTC
j_gene: TRBJ1-5; abundance: few; d_gene: NA; v_gene: TRBV7-2; CDR3aa: CASSWSGDQPQHF; CDR3nt: TGTGCCAGCAGCTGGTCGGGGGACCAGCCCCAGCATTTT
j_gene: TRBJ1-1; abundance: NA; d_gene: TRBD1; v_gene: TRBV4-1; CDR3aa: CASSQERAGSGGTEAFF; CDR3nt: TGCGCCAGCAGCCAAGAGCGTGCCGGGTCAGGGGGCACTGAAGCTTTCTTT
j_gene: TRBJ2-4; abundance: many; d_gene: NA; v_gene: TRBV5-6; CDR3aa: CASSPRDAKNIQYF; CDR3nt: TGTGCCAGCAGTCCAAGGGATGCCAAAAACATTCAGTACTTC
j_gene: TRBJ2-3; abundance: few; d_gene: NA; v_gene: TRBV6-2/TRBV6-3; CDR3aa: CASRRLEGMTDTQYF; CDR3nt: TGTGCCAGCAGGAGGTTGGAGGGGATGACAGATACGCAGTATTTT
j_gene: TRBJ2-1; abundance: few; d_gene: TRBD1; v_gene: TRBV7-2; CDR3aa: CASSLDRGSRNEQFF; CDR3nt: TGTGCCAGCAGCCTCGACAGGGGGTCTCGCAATGAGCAGTTCTTC
j_gene: TRBJ2-3; abundance: NA; d_gene: NA; v_gene: TRBV3-1; CDR3aa: CASSQGGTDYHSTDTQYF; CDR3nt: TGTGCCAGCAGCCAAGGAGGAACCGACTACCACTCCACAGATACGCAGTATTTT
j_gene: TRBJ2-1; abundance: few; d_gene: NA; v_gene: TRBV5-1; CDR3aa: CASRISSGNYEQFF; CDR3nt: TGCGCCAGCCGAATCTCCTCGGGTAACTATGAGCAGTTCTTC
j_gene: TRBJ1-1; abundance: NA; d_gene: NA; v_gene: TRBV29-1; CDR3aa: CSVQGGNTEAFF; CDR3nt: TGCAGCGTTCAAGGGGGTAACACTGAAGCTTTCTTT
j_gene: TRBJ2-1; abundance: NA; d_gene: NA; v_gene: TRBV15; CDR3aa: CATSRDLGINEQFF; CDR3nt: TGTGCCACCAGCAGAGATTTGGGAATCAATGAGCAGTTCTTC
j_gene: TRBJ2-5; abundance: NA; d_gene: TRBD2; v_gene: TRBV7-2; CDR3aa: CASSFDSGGPSQETQYF; CDR3nt: TGTGCCAGCAGCTTTGACAGCGGGGGGCCCTCCCAAGAGACCCAGTACTTC
j_gene: TRBJ1-3; abundance: NA; d_gene: TRBD1; v_gene: TRBV4-3; CDR3aa: CASSQDTGEGNTIYF; CDR3nt: TGCGCCAGCAGCCAAGATACAGGGGAGGGAAACACCATATATTTT
j_gene: TRBJ2-1; abundance: once; d_gene: NA; v_gene: TRBV6-5; CDR3aa: CASSYWDGRSYNEQFF; CDR3nt: TGTGCCAGCAGTTACTGGGACGGTCGCTCCTACAATGAGCAGTTCTTC
j_gene: TRBJ2-4; abundance: once; d_gene: TRBD2; v_gene: TRBV7-2; CDR3aa: CASTLVGRGNIQYF; CDR3nt: TGTGCCAGCACCCTGGTGGGGCGGGGGAACATTCAGTACTTC
j_gene: TRBJ2-5; abundance: NA; d_gene: TRBD1; v_gene: TRBV27; CDR3aa: CASSLPPGQGAETQYF; CDR3nt: TGTGCCAGCAGTTTACCTCCGGGACAGGGGGCAGAGACCCAGTACTTC
j_gene: TRBJ2-2; abundance: few; d_gene: TRBD1; v_gene: TRBV10-3; CDR3aa: CAIRGTDKVPGELFF; CDR3nt: TGTGCCATCAGAGGGACAGACAAAGTTCCCGGGGAGCTGTTTTTT
j_gene: TRBJ2-1; abundance: NA; d_gene: NA; v_gene: TRBV20-1; CDR3aa: CSASIGQSYNEQFF; CDR3nt: TGCAGTGCTAGTATAGGGCAGTCCTACAATGAGCAGTTCTTC
j_gene: TRBJ2-3; abundance: few; d_gene: NA; v_gene: TRBV12-3/TRBV12-4; CDR3aa: CANTLPGAADTQYF; CDR3nt: TGTGCCAACACCCTTCCGGGGGCGGCAGATACGCAGTATTTT
j_gene: TRBJ1-5; abundance: NA; d_gene: NA; v_gene: TRBV7-3; CDR3aa: CASSLRSVERIRNQPQHF; CDR3nt: TGTGCCAGCAGCTTAAGAAGCGTCGAAAGAATTCGCAATCAGCCCCAGCATTTT
j_gene: TRBJ1-5; abundance: many; d_gene: NA; v_gene: TRBV12-3/TRBV12-4; CDR3aa: CASSLGQSPDQPQHF; CDR3nt: TGTGCCAGCAGTTTAGGGCAGTCCCCCGATCAGCCCCAGCATTTT
j_gene: TRBJ2-3; abundance: few; d_gene: TRBD1; v_gene: TRBV5-1; CDR3aa: CASTKGASTDTQYF; CDR3nt: TGCGCCAGCACCAAGGGGGCTAGCACAGATACGCAGTATTTT
j_gene: TRBJ2-5; abundance: few; d_gene: TRBD2; v_gene: TRBV5-1; CDR3aa: CASSSGTSGGAQYF; CDR3nt: TGCGCCAGCAGCTCCGGGACTAGCGGGGGGGCCCAGTACTTC
j_gene: TRBJ2-1; abundance: NA; d_gene: NA; v_gene: TRBV6-1; CDR3aa: CASSPGGREGNNEQFF; CDR3nt: TGTGCCAGCTCCCCTGGGGGGAGAGAGGGAAACAATGAGCAGTTCTTC
j_gene: TRBJ2-1; abundance: NA; d_gene: TRBD2; v_gene: TRBV12-3/TRBV12-4; CDR3aa: CASSLGLGYGNEQFF; CDR3nt: TGTGCCAGCAGTTTGGGACTAGGGTACGGCAATGAGCAGTTCTTC
j_gene: TRBJ2-5; abundance: NA; d_gene: NA; v_gene: TRBV5-6; CDR3aa: CASSSQGGFVETQYF; CDR3nt: TGTGCCAGCAGCTCACAGGGAGGGTTTGTAGAGACCCAGTACTTC
j_gene: TRBJ2-5; abundance: NA; d_gene: TRBD1; v_gene: TRBV19; CDR3aa: CASSMSWDRATETQYF; CDR3nt: TGTGCCAGTAGTATGTCTTGGGACAGGGCAACAGAGACCCAGTACTTC
j_gene: TRBJ1-2; abundance: NA; d_gene: TRBD1; v_gene: TRBV19; CDR3aa: CASSSPGQGRGYGYTF; CDR3nt: TGTGCCAGTAGTTCTCCGGGACAGGGGCGCGGGTATGGCTACACCTTC
j_gene: TRBJ2-1; abundance: few; d_gene: NA; v_gene: TRBV5-4; CDR3aa: CASSLLGRSSYNEQFF; CDR3nt: TGTGCCAGCAGCTTGTTAGGGAGGAGCTCCTACAATGAGCAGTTCTTC
j_gene: TRBJ2-3; abundance: NA; d_gene: NA; v_gene: TRBV5-6; CDR3aa: CASSLDYGTDTQYF; CDR3nt: TGTGCCAGCAGCTTGGATTACGGCACAGATACGCAGTATTTT
j_gene: TRBJ2-3; abundance: NA; d_gene: TRBD1; v_gene: TRBV5-1; CDR3aa: CASSSDRPTDTQYF; CDR3nt: TGCGCCAGCAGCTCGGACAGGCCCACAGATACGCAGTATTTT
j_gene: TRBJ2-1; abundance: many; d_gene: TRBD1; v_gene: TRBV7-2; CDR3aa: CASSQDRATYNEQFF; CDR3nt: TGTGCCAGCAGCCAAGACAGGGCTACGTACAATGAGCAGTTCTTC
j_gene: TRBJ2-1; abundance: few; d_gene: NA; v_gene: TRBV10-3; CDR3aa: CAISDGTPFYNEQFF; CDR3nt: TGTGCCATCAGTGACGGGACTCCCTTTTACAATGAGCAGTTCTTC
j_gene: TRBJ1-5; abundance: few; d_gene: NA; v_gene: TRBV10-3; CDR3aa: CAISEFRSNQPQHF; CDR3nt: TGTGCCATCAGTGAGTTCCGCAGCAATCAGCCCCAGCATTTT